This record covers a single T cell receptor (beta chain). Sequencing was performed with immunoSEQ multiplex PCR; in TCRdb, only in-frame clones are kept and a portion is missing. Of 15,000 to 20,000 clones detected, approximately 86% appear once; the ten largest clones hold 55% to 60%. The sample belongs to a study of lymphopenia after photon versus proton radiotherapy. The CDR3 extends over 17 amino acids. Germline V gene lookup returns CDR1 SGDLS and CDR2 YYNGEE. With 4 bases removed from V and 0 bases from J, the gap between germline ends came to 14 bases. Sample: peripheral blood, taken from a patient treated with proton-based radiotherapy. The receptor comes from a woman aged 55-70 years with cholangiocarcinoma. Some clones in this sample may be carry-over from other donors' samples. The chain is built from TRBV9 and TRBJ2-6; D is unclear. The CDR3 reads CASSSVVWGSGANVLTF. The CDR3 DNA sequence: TGTGCCAGCAGCTCAGTGGTATGGGGCTCTGGGGCCAACGTCCTGACTTTC.